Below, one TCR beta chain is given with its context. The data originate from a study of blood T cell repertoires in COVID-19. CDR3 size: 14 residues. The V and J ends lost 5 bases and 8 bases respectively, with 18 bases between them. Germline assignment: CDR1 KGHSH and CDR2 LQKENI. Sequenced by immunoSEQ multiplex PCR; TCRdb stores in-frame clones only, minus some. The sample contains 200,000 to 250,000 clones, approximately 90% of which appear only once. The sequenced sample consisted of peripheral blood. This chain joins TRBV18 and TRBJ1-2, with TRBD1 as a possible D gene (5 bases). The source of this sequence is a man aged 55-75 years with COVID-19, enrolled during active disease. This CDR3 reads CASSSNPGLGGYTF. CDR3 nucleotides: TGTGCCAGCTCATCAAATCCGGGACTGGGCGGCTACACCTTC.